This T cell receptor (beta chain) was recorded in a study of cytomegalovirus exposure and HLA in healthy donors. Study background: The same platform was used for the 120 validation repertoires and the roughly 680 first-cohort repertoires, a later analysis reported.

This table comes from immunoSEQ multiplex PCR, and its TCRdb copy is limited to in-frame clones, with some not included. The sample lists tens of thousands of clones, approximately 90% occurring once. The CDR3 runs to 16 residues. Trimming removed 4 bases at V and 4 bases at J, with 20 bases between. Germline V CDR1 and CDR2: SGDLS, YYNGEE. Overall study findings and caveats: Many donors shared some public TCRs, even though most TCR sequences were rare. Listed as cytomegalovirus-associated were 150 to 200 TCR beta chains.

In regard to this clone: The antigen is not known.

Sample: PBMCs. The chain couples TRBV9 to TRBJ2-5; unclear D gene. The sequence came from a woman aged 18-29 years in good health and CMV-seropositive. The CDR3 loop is CASSPSEIRSLETQYF. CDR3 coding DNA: TGTGCCAGCAGCCCGTCAGAAATACGCTCCCTAGAGACCCAGTACTTC. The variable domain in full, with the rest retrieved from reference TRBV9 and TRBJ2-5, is DSGVTQTPKHLITATGQRVTLRCSPRSGDLSVYWYQQSLDQGLQFLIQYYNGEERAKGNILERFSAQQFPDLHSELNLSSLELGDSALYFCASSPSEIRSLETQYFGPGTRLLVL.